This T cell receptor (beta chain) was identified during a study of T cells in Graves' hyperthyroidism and ophthalmopathy. Findings of the study overall: Blood also showed most of the thyroid clonotypes that were expanded above 0.001.

Ophthalmopathy patients had Clinical Activity Score at least 3, NOSPECS grade at least 4, duration under 3 months. Any patient presenting with uncontrolled infection, other autoimmune disease, pregnancy or lactation was left out. The PBMCs had their origin in roughly 9.8 ml of fresh peripheral blood. The CDR3 covers 15 residues. CDR1 is LGHNA, CDR2 YSLEER, per germline. V gave up 1 base and J gave up 2 bases, with 11 bases separating them. Regions amplified from RNA transcripts were the TCR beta CDR3 regions. With the HTBI primer set, the TCR CDR3 went through a first round of RT-PCR. TCRdb fed the multiplex PCR reads into MiXCR, producing one record per CDR3 protein. Of roughly 250,000 distinct CDR3 sequences in the sample, around 17% were seen once. For this clonotype: Its antigen remains unknown.

The rearrangement uses TRBV4-3 and TRBJ1-2; perhaps TRBD1 as D (6 bases). The sequenced sample was blood. The clonotype comes from a woman aged 18-29 years with Graves' ophthalmopathy. The CDR3 DNA reads as TGCGCCAGCAGCCAAGGTCAGGGGAGGAACTATGGCTACACCTTC. This codes for CASSQGQGRNYGYTF.